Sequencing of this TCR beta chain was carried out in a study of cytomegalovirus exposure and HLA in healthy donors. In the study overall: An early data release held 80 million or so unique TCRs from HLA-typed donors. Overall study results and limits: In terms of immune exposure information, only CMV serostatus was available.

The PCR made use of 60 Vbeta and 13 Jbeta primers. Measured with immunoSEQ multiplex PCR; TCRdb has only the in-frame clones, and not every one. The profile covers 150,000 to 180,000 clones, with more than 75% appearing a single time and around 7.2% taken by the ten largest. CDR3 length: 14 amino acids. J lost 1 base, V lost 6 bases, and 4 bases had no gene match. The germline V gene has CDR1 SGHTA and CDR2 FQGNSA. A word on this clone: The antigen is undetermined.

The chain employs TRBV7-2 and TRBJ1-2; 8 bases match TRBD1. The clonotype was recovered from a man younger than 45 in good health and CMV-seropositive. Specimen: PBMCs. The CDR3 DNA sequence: TGTGCCAGCAGGACTGGACAGGGTAACTATGGCTACACCTTC. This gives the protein CASRTGQGNYGYTF.